Listed below are T cell receptor beta chains from one sample, sequenced in a study of T cells in localized non-small cell lung cancer. Here immunoSEQ multiplex PCR was the method, and the copy in TCRdb shows in-frame clones only, minus some. The repertoire has 40,000 or so clones, around 79% of them found once; the top ten carry roughly 36%. Material: PBMCs, obtained before any cancer treatment. The receptors were sampled from a woman aged 35 to 69 with stage II squamous cell lung carcinoma. The CDR3 runs from the conserved cysteine through the conserved F or W. D genes are given only for firm matches. Some rows mark clone size as missing; the rest say once, few, many or name a class of expanded clone.

abundance	j_gene	d_gene	len	v_gene	CDR3nt	CDR3aa
-	TRBJ2-2	-	15	TRBV27	TGTGCCAGCAGTTTTAAGGGCGAGAGGACCGGGGAGCTGTTTTTT	CASSFKGERTGELFF
-	TRBJ2-1	TRBD1	15	TRBV15	TGTGCCACCAGCAGGGACCGAGGGACAGGGGATGAGCAGTTCTTC	CATSRDRGTGDEQFF
-	TRBJ2-3	-	16	TRBV5-4	TGTGCCAGCAGCTTGGGAGGGACTGGGGTAACAGATACGCAGTATTTT	CASSLGGTGVTDTQYF
-	TRBJ2-5	-	15	TRBV15	TGTGCCACCAGCAGAGACGCACAGGGTCAAGAGACCCAGTACTTC	CATSRDAQGQETQYF
-	TRBJ2-7	TRBD2	16	TRBV18	TGTGCCAGCTCACCACCATCCCTTCTGGGGGGGTCCGAGCAGTACTTC	CASSPPSLLGGSEQYF
-	TRBJ1-5	TRBD1	12	TRBV7-9	TGTGCCAGCAGCGGACAGGGTCAGCCCCAGCATTTT	CASSGQGQPQHF
-	TRBJ2-3	TRBD2	15	TRBV6-5	TGTGCCAGCAGTCGAGGTGGGGGGGGCACAGATACGCAGTATTTT	CASSRGGGGTDTQYF
-	TRBJ1-5	-	12	TRBV4-2	TGTGCCAGCAGCCAGATCGGTCAGCCCCAGCATTTT	CASSQIGQPQHF
-	TRBJ1-4	-	19	TRBV15	TGTGCCACCAGCACCAAACTGGGGAGGCCTTCGCCGACTAATGAAAAACTGTTTTTT	CATSTKLGRPSPTNEKLFF
-	TRBJ2-3	-	14	TRBV27	TGTGCCAGCAGTCTAAGAAGGAACGGGGATACGCAGTATTTT	CASSLRRNGDTQYF
-	TRBJ1-1	TRBD1	14	TRBV6-5	TGTGCCAGCACCGTGTCGATGGGGACAGGCGGAATTAGTTTT	CASTVSMGTGGISF
once	TRBJ2-7	-	17	TRBV28	TGTGCCCGGATTAAGGAGGGGGCGACCCGGATGACGGGAGAGCAGTACTTC	CARIKEGATRMTGEQYF
-	TRBJ1-3	-	19	TRBV7-8	TGTGCCAGCAGCTTAGCGCGGGGGGGCAGGGCGGATCTAGGAAACACCATATATTTT	CASSLARGGRADLGNTIYF
-	TRBJ2-7	TRBD1	12	TRBV29-1	TGCAGCGTCGGACAGGGGGCGGGGGAGCAGTACTTC	CSVGQGAGEQYF